This entry lists 10 T cell receptor beta chains sequenced from one sample in a study of shared clonotypes between healthy human individuals. Method: immunoSEQ multiplex PCR; TCRdb's copy keeps in-frame clones and lacks some. The sample contains approximately 460,000 clones, 77% of which appear only once. The source material was PBMCs. The receptor set was obtained from a woman in her 40s in good health. Some clones in this sample may be carry-over from other donors' samples.

The chain has TRBV10-3 and TRBJ1-1, with D possibly being TRBD1 (5 bases). CDR1 is ENHRY and CDR2 is SYGVKD in the germline V gene. This CDR3 spans 14 amino acids. V shed 3 bases and J shed 3 bases, with 11 bases lying between them. This CDR3 is CAISDVQGDTEAFF. The DNA of the CDR3 is TGTGCCATCAGTGACGTGCAGGGCGACACTGAAGCTTTCTTT.

Comments on this clone: One base separates it from a far larger clone, so it is likely a read error. The chain uses TRBV5-8 and TRBJ2-2; D might be TRBD1 (6 bases). There are 17 residues in the CDR3. Germline assignment: CDR1 SGHTS and CDR2 YDEGEE. In DNA form, the CDR3 reads TGTGCCAGCACCGTCTACAGGACAGCGTTAAACACCGGGGAGCTGTCTTTT. Protein: CASTVYRTALNTGELSF.

This clone was picked up one time. A read error is likely here: a far larger clone is one base away. The sample holds other DNA sequences that translate to the same CDR3. CDR3 residues: CAWRLAGSTDTQYF. DNA for the CDR3: TGTGCCTGGAGGTTAGCGGGGAGCACAGACACGCAGTATTTT. This rearrangement joins TRBV30 to TRBJ2-3, with 8 bases aligning to TRBD2. CDR1 and CDR2 from the germline V gene are GTSNPN and SVGIG (reference sequence). The CDR3 covers 14 residues.

The J gene is TRBJ2-1, the V gene TRBV15; a weak D match, TRBD1 (5 bases). Germline V gene data show CDR1 as LNHNV and CDR2 as YYDKDF (reference sequence). V was shortened by 6 bases and J by 5 bases, with 20 bases between the two germline ends. The CDR3 is made up of 16 amino acids. CDR3 bases: TGTGCCACCAGTGATAGACACTTCCTACAGGACAATGAGCAGTTCTTC. Its translation: CATSDRHFLQDNEQFF.

In regard to this clone: A read error likely explains this, since a far larger clone differs by one base. The chain carries TRBV15 and TRBJ2-2, with 8 bases matching TRBD1. The CDR3 extends over 15 amino acids. Germline CDR1 reads LNHNV; CDR2 reads YYDKDF (reference sequence). The CDR3: CATETGASNTGGLFF. The CDR3 DNA reads TGTGCCACGGAGACAGGGGCCTCGAACACCGGGGGGCTGTTTTTT. Looking up the rest from reference TRBV15 and TRBJ2-2 gives the full variable domain: DAMVIQNPRYQVTQFGKPVTLSCSQTLNHNVMYWYQQKSSQAPKLLFHYYDKDFNNEADTPDNFQSRRPNTSFCFLDIRSPGLGDTAMYLCATETGASNTGGLFFGEGSRLTVL.

This rearrangement joins TRBV27 to TRBJ2-7, with 9 positions matching TRBD1. The V gene's germline CDR1 is MNHEY and CDR2 SMNVEV (reference sequence). The CDR3 loop spans 15 amino acids. V was clipped by 4 bases and J by 0 bases; unmatched bases: 4. Here the CDR3 DNA reads TGTGCCAGCAGTTCGGGACAGGGATACTCCTACGAGCAGTACTTC. Protein: CASSSGQGYSYEQYF.

J is TRBJ2-1 and V is TRBV7-9; TRBD1 aligns across 7 bases. This CDR3 is built from 16 residues. The J segment lost 2 bases and the V segment lost 5 bases, leaving 9 bases of the junction unmatched. CDR1 is SEHNR, CDR2 FQNEAQ, per germline (reference sequence). The CDR3 nucleotides read TGTGCCAGCAGCCCCCCAGGGGGATCTCCCTACAATGAGCAGTTCTTC. Protein sequence: CASSPPGGSPYNEQFF.

The V call is TRBV1, the J call TRBJ2-2; the D call of TRBD2 is as the table states it, not checked on the DNA. TRBV1 is an annotated pseudogene. CDR3 length: 17 residues. CDR3 DNA: TGCACCAGCAGCGGTGCAGGGACTAGCGGGAACAACGGGGAGCTGTTTTTT. Translation gives CTSSGAGTSGNNGELFF.

The chain combines TRBV30 with TRBJ2-7, with TRBD1 matching 8 bases. Germline values: CDR1 GTSNPN, CDR2 SVGIG (reference sequence). Trimming took 5 bases from V and 5 from J; bases not matched to a gene: 5. The CDR3 sequence is 12 residues long. The CDR3 sequence: CAWDRGSDEQYF. The CDR3 bases are TGTGCCTGGGACAGGGGCTCGGACGAGCAGTACTTC.

The rearrangement uses TRBV5-1 and TRBJ1-1, with 8 bases fitting TRBD1. Per germline, CDR1 SGHRS and CDR2 YFSETQ. The CDR3 is 15 residues long. The junction had 13 bases not matched to a gene; V was cut back by 5 bases and J by 7 bases. CDR3 sequence: CASSDPSRGRGEAFF. The CDR3 DNA sequence: TGCGCCAGCAGTGACCCCAGCAGGGGGCGCGGTGAAGCTTTCTTT. Complete variable domain (other parts from reference TRBV5-1 and TRBJ1-1): KAGVTQTPRYLIKTRGQQVTLSCSPISGHRSVSWYQQTPGQGLQFLFEYFSETQRNKGNFPGRFSGRQFSNSRSEMNVSTLELGDSALYLCASSDPSRGRGEAFFGQGTRLTVV.